What follows describes a single T cell receptor beta chain. Its matching antigen is unknown. This sample is part of a study of T cell responses to AZD1222 COVID-19 vaccine. Study-wide findings and caveats: Donors were chiefly white British, with a greater number of females, and clonal diversity was perhaps underestimated. Only six people who got AZD1222 tested seropositive at baseline. Reportedly, nearly half of unique spike TCRs recognized epitopes outside B.1.351/B.1.1.7 mutations.

Assay used: immunoSEQ multiplex PCR; TCRdb lists only in-frame clones, some missing. This repertoire shows approximately 100,000 clones, more than 90% found once; its top ten account for less than 2.5%. This TCR came from an adult in good health. This material consisted of peripheral blood, taken on day 0 of AZD1222 vaccination.

The CDR3 nucleotides read TGTGCCAGCAGTTACTTGGCCGAGAATTCACCCCTCCACTTT. Translating it yields CASSYLAENSPLHF. The rearrangement joins TRBV6-2 or TRBV6-3 to TRBJ1-6; D call uncertain. Per the germline V gene, CDR1 is MNHEY and CDR2 is SVGEGT. The V gene lost 1 base and the J gene lost 7 bases, with 8 bases spanning the gap. The CDR3 runs to 14 residues.